Sequencing of this TCR beta chain was carried out in a study of T cells in localized non-small cell lung cancer. Overall study findings and caveats: Without multi-region sequencing, intratumor heterogeneity could not be excluded. Longer overall survival associated with higher blood T cell density; shorter survival with higher adjacent-lung clonality. Median around 62 top-100 tumor clones were shared with paired adjacent lung. Adjacent uninvolved lung had the highest clonality, suggesting focused antigen responses.

The CDR3 runs to 15 residues. From germline, CDR1 is SGDLS and CDR2 YYNGEE. The V end lost 2 bases, the J end lost 2 bases, and 12 bases lay between the germline ends. A remark on this clone: Its specificity is unknown.

Some clones are missing from TCRdb's copy, which holds only in-frame ones; the method was immunoSEQ multiplex PCR. The table records some 11,000 clones, about 70% of them present only once. Sequences were derived from peripheral blood, sampled before any cancer treatment. The TCR was taken from a male donor aged 60 or older with stage I lung adenocarcinoma. This rearrangement joins TRBV9 to TRBJ2-3; D perhaps matches TRBD2 (6 bases). The CDR3 loop is CASSVSMRDTDTQYF. CDR3 coding DNA: TGTGCCAGCAGCGTCAGTATGCGGGACACAGATACGCAGTATTTT.